This T cell receptor (beta chain) comes out of a study of blood T cell dynamics during melanoma immunotherapy. Time point defined: week 3, after first cycle of checkpoint inhibitor. Sequenced by immunoSEQ multiplex PCR; TCRdb stores in-frame clones only, minus some. Found here are about 6,200 clones, just under 80% of them singletons; the top ten hold around 35%. This CDR3 region has 16 residues. The germline V and J ends were trimmed by 4 bases and 0 bases, with 14 bases remaining between them. The germline gives CDR1 SGHKS, CDR2 YYEKEE (reference sequence). The V and J genes are TRBV5-5 and TRBJ1-3, with a tentative D call TRBD1 (6 bases). The receptor comes from a human donor with melanoma. The sample consisted of blood, taken from a patient treated with checkpoint blockade. CDR3 nucleotides: TGTGCCAGCAGCACGAACACAGGGTACTCTGGAAACACCATATATTTT. Residues: CASSTNTGYSGNTIYF. The complete variable domain, with remaining parts taken from reference TRBV5-5 and TRBJ1-3, reads DAGVTQSPTHLIKTRGQQVTLRCSPISGHKSVSWYQQVLGQGPQFIFQYYEKEERGRGNFPDRFSARQFPNYSSELNVNALLLGDSALYLCASSTNTGYSGNTIYFGEGSWLTVV.